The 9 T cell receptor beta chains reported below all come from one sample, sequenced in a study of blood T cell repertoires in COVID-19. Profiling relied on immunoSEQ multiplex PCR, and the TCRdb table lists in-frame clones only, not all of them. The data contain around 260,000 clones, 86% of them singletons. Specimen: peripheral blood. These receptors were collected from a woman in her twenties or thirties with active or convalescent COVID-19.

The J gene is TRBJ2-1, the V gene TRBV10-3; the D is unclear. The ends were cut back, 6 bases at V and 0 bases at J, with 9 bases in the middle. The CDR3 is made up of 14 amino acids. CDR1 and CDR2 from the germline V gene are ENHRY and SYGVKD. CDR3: CAIRPSSSYNEQFF. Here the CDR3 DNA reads TGTGCCATCAGGCCTTCGAGCTCCTACAATGAGCAGTTCTTC.

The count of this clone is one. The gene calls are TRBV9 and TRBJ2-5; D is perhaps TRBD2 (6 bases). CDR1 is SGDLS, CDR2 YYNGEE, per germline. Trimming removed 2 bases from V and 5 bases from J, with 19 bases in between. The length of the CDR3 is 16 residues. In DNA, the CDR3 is TGTGCCAGCAGCGTGGCGGCCTATGAGGAGGGGGAGACCCAGTACTTC. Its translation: CASSVAAYEEGETQYF. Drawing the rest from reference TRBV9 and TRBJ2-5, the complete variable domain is DSGVTQTPKHLITATGQRVTLRCSPRSGDLSVYWYQQSLDQGLQFLIQYYNGEERAKGNILERFSAQQFPDLHSELNLSSLELGDSALYFCASSVAAYEEGETQYFGPGTRLLVL.

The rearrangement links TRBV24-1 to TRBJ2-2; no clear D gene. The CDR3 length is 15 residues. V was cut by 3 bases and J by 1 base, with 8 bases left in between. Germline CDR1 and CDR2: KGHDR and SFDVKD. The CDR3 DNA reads TGTGCCACCAGTGATGAGACACGGAACACCGGGGAGCTGTTTTTT. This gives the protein CATSDETRNTGELFF.

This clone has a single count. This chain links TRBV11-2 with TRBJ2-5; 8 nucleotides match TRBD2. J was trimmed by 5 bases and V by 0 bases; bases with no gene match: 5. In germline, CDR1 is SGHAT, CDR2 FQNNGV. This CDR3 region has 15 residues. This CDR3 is CASSLERTSLETQYF. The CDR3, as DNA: TGTGCCAGCAGCTTAGAGAGGACTAGCTTGGAGACCCAGTACTTC.

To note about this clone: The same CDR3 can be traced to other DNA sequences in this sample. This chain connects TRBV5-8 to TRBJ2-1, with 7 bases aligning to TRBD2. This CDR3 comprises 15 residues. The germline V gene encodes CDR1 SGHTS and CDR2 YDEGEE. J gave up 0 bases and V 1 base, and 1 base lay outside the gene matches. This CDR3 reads CASSLRGGSYNEQFF. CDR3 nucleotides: TGTGCCAGCAGCTTGCGCGGGGGCTCCTACAATGAGCAGTTCTTC.

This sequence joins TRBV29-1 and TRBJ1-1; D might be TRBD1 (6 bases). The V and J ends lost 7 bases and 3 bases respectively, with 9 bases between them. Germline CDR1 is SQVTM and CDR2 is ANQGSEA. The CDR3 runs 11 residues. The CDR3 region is CSGQVDTEAFF. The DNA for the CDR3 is TGCAGCGGACAGGTGGACACTGAAGCTTTCTTT.

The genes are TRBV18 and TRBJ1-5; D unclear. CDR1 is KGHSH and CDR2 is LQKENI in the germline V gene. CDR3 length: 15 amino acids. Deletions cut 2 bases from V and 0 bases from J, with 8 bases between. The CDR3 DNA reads TGTGCCAGCTCACCAGGCAGGAATAGCAATCAGCCCCAGCATTTT. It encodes CASSPGRNSNQPQHF.

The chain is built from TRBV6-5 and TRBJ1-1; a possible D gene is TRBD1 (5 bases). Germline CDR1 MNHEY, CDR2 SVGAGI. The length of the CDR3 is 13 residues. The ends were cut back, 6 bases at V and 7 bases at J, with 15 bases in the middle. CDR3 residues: CASRNGQINEAFF. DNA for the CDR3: TGTGCCAGCAGGAATGGACAAATCAATGAAGCTTTCTTT.

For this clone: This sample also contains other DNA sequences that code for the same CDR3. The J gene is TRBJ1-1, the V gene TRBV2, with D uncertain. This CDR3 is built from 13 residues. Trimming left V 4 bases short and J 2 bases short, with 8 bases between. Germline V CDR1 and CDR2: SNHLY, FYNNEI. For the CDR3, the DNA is TGTGCCAGCAGTGGACAAGGAAACACTGAAGCTTTCTTT. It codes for CASSGQGNTEAFF.